Below are 14 T cell receptor beta chains sequenced from a single sample in a study of blood T cells in healthy people across ages. Through a sample-barcoded 5' primer and a J-beta primer mix, a second PCR was run for roughly 6 to 12 cycles. TCRdb re-derived calls from the 5' RACE reads in MiXCR, one entry per CDR3 protein. The repertoire holds 550,000 to 750,000 distinct CDR3 sequences, with around 21% as singletons. The sequenced sample was blood. Receptors originate from a man between 65 and 85 years old in good health.

The chain employs TRBV6-6 and TRBJ2-5; possibly TRBD1 for D (7 bases). The assigned J gene may be wrong: the sequence end matches TRBJ2-1 better. This CDR3 has 19 residues. Per germline, CDR1 MNHNY and CDR2 SVGAGI (reference sequence). CDR3 in amino acids: CASSYSFSFRPGGGDEQFF. CDR3 sequence (DNA): TGTGCCAGCAGTTACTCTTTTTCGTTCCGGCCAGGGGGAGGTGATGAGCAGTTCTTC.

The chain links TRBV30 to TRBJ2-2, with 11 bases matching TRBD2. Germline CDR1 GTSNPN, CDR2 SVGIG (reference sequence). V gave up 4 bases and J gave up 7 bases; unmatched junction bases: 5. This CDR3 is built from 14 residues. CDR3 sequence: CAWKLAGVVGELFF. In nucleotides, the CDR3 is TGTGCCTGGAAACTAGCGGGAGTTGTCGGGGAGCTGTTTTTT.

This clonotype was detected only a few times. The CDR3 region has the DNA TGTGCCAGCAGGACTGCGAGGGTTTCAGATACGCAGTATTTT. Translating gives CASRTARVSDTQYF. The rearrangement joins TRBV12-3 or TRBV12-4 to TRBJ2-3, with D possibly TRBD2 on 5 matching bases. The CDR3 has 14 residues. Trimming removed 6 bases from V and 4 bases from J, with 14 bases in between.

A word on this clonotype: At one end, the junction sequence differs from germline, possibly due to a read error. This chain uses TRBV6-6 with TRBJ2-5; D is perhaps TRBD1 (5 bases). Germline CDR1 reads MNHNY; CDR2 reads SVGAGI (reference sequence). The CDR3 covers 14 residues. In nucleotides, the CDR3 is TGTGTCAGCAGTTACTCGTCCAGGGAAGAGACCCAGTACTTC. Amino acids: CVSSYSSREETQYF.

This chain connects TRBV20-1 to TRBJ2-5; TRBD1 matches 9 bases. Germline assignment: CDR1 DFQATT and CDR2 SNEGSKA (reference sequence). CDR3 size: 14 residues. This CDR3 is CSALGTGKQETQYF. The CDR3 DNA is TGCAGCGCTTTGGGGACAGGGAAGCAAGAGACCCAGTACTTC.

This clonotype was seen a handful of times. The chain uses TRBV20-1 and TRBJ2-7; D gene uncertain. The CDR3 sequence is 13 residues long. The germline CDR1 and CDR2 sequences are DFQATT and SNEGSKA (reference sequence). Trimming removed 3 bases from V and 3 bases from J, with 12 bases in between. The CDR3 region is CSASNDRYYEQYF. CDR3 coding DNA: TGCAGTGCTAGTAACGACCGATACTACGAGCAGTACTTC.

This sequence joins TRBV5-1 and TRBJ1-1; 8 bases line up with TRBD1. This CDR3 comprises 14 residues. V was clipped by 1 base and J by 7 bases; unmatched bases: 6. CDR1 is SGHRS and CDR2 is YFSETQ in the germline V gene. Here the CDR3 reads CASSLQGALGEAFF. DNA of the CDR3: TGCGCCAGCAGCTTGCAGGGGGCGCTTGGTGAAGCTTTCTTT.

As regards this clonotype: A read error may account for a junction end that differs from germline. This chain's CDR3 is CAGSLGGDFEAFF. The CDR3 DNA reads as TGTGCCGGCAGCTTGGGAGGGGATTTTGAAGCTTTCTTT. The gene calls are TRBV5-8 and TRBJ1-1; perhaps TRBD1 as D (5 bases). The CDR3 is 13 amino acids. Germline CDR1 and CDR2: SGHTS and YDEGEE.

The sample holds many counts of this clonotype. The chain joins TRBV9 to TRBJ2-1; 10 nucleotides match TRBD2. The CDR3 length is 15 residues. Germline V gene sequence: CDR1 SGDLS, CDR2 YYNGEE. V was clipped by 4 bases and J by 8 bases; unmatched bases: 9. CDR3 coding DNA: TGTGCCAGCAGCCAAGACGGGCTAGCGGGAGATGAGCAGTTCTTC. It translates to CASSQDGLAGDEQFF.

The rearrangement links TRBV14 to TRBJ1-5, with 8 nucleotides matching TRBD1. The ends lost 2 bases at V and 4 bases at J; junction bases unmatched: 7. The CDR3 is 16 residues long. CDR1 and CDR2 from the germline V gene are SGHDN and FVKESK. CDR3 sequence: CASSQSGTGPNQPQHF. For the CDR3, the DNA is TGTGCCAGCAGCCAATCCGGGACAGGACCTAATCAGCCCCAGCATTTT.

The V and J genes are TRBV5-6 and TRBJ2-2; D unresolved. The V end was cut by 1 base, the J end by 5 bases, with 6 bases between. The CDR3 has 13 amino acids. CDR1 is SGHDT and CDR2 is YYEEEE in the germline V gene. DNA of the CDR3: TGTGCCAGCAGCTTGTTCATTACCGGGGAGCTGTTTTTT. This sequence encodes CASSLFITGELFF.

V and J are TRBV6-2 or TRBV6-3 and TRBJ2-1; 7 bases fit TRBD1. The V segment lost 4 bases and the J segment 9 bases; nucleotides outside the gene matches: 9. The CDR3 totals 14 residues. Germline CDR1 is MNHEY and CDR2 is SVGEGT. The CDR3 loop is CASSWGTDVFEQFF. CDR3 bases: TGTGCCAGCAGTTGGGGGACAGACGTATTTGAGCAGTTCTTC.

This sequence joins TRBV5-1 and TRBJ2-6; TRBD1 matches 7 bases. The V segment lost 5 bases and the J segment 4 bases; nucleotides outside the gene matches: 6. Germline CDR1 reads SGHRS; CDR2 reads YFSETQ. The CDR3 is 15 amino acids. The CDR3, as DNA: TGCGCCAGCAGGCAGACAGGGTTCGGGGCCAACGTCCTGACTTTC. This encodes CASRQTGFGANVLTF.

The chain employs TRBV20-1 and TRBJ1-4; TRBD1 matches at 10 bases. CDR1 DFQATT and CDR2 SNEGSKA come from the germline V gene (reference sequence). The CDR3 length is 13 residues. J was trimmed by 7 bases and V by 6 bases; bases with no gene match: 5. The CDR3 DNA reads as TGCAGTGCCGGTGACAGGGGGCGTGAAAAACTGTTTTTT. It encodes CSAGDRGREKLFF.